The rows below give T cell receptor beta chains drawn from one sample of a study of cytomegalovirus exposure and HLA in healthy donors. Assay: immunoSEQ multiplex PCR; the TCRdb copy retains only in-frame clones and omits some. Of more than 200,000 clones in the sample, under 80% were seen once. Sequencing input: PBMCs. Receptor source: a girl aged 2 to 9 in good health and CMV-seronegative. CDR3s include the opening cysteine and the closing phenylalanine or tryptophan. A D gene is named only where the DNA matches it firmly. The size field is filled for only some rows; it gives once, few, many or a size class.

NA	TRBV7-8	TRBD1	TRBJ1-3	CASSLEIDRGPGNTIYF	TGTGCCAGCAGCTTGGAAATCGACAGGGGGCCTGGAAACACCATATATTTT
NA	TRBV7-2	NA	TRBJ1-2	CASSFQGGKINGYTF	TGTGCCAGCAGCTTCCAGGGAGGGAAGATTAATGGCTACACCTTC
few	TRBV7-9	NA	TRBJ1-2	CASSQGGDYGYTF	TGTGCCAGCAGCCAAGGGGGTGACTATGGCTACACCTTC
NA	TRBV10-3	TRBD1	TRBJ2-7	CVISESPDRFSYEQYF	TGTGTCATCAGTGAGTCCCCGGACAGGTTCTCCTACGAGCAGTACTTC
NA	TRBV5-1	TRBD2	TRBJ2-1	CASSLLAGPTTGGDEQFF	TGCGCCAGCAGCTTACTAGCGGGCCCCACGACCGGGGGCGATGAGCAGTTCTTC
NA	TRBV19	NA	TRBJ1-1	CASTRGWMNTEAFF	TGTGCCAGTACCAGGGGCTGGATGAACACTGAAGCTTTCTTT
NA	TRBV27	NA	TRBJ1-2	CASSLFPGQRAYTF	TGTGCCAGCAGTTTATTTCCGGGCCAGCGGGCCTACACCTTC
few	TRBV27	TRBD2	TRBJ2-7	CASSPLPSGGPYEQYF	TGTGCCAGCAGTCCATTACCTAGCGGAGGCCCCTACGAGCAGTACTTC
NA	TRBV2	TRBD1	TRBJ2-1	CASSRQGVDEQFF	TGTGCCAGCAGTCGGCAGGGGGTAGATGAGCAGTTCTTC
NA	TRBV6-5	TRBD1	TRBJ2-7	CARDPGQQSCCEQYF	TGTGCCAGGGACCCGGGACAGCAGTCTTGCTGCGAGCAGTACTTC
NA	TRBV5-1	TRBD2	TRBJ2-1	CASSLGGTSDYNEQFF	TGCGCCAGCAGCTTGGGGGGGACTAGCGACTACAATGAGCAGTTCTTC
NA	TRBV4-1	TRBD1	TRBJ1-1	CASSQRQGMNTEAFF	TGCGCCAGCAGCCAAAGACAGGGAATGAACACTGAAGCTTTCTTT
NA	TRBV7-2	NA	TRBJ2-2	CASSLATGTGELFF	TGTGCCAGCAGCTTAGCGACCGGGACCGGGGAGCTGTTTTTT
NA	TRBV18	TRBD1	TRBJ2-1	CASSPGQGPYNEQFF	TGTGCCAGCTCCCCGGGACAGGGCCCTTACAATGAGCAGTTCTTC
once	TRBV4-2	TRBD1	TRBJ2-7	CASSQAQGAAEQYF	TGTGCCAGCAGCCAAGCACAGGGGGCGGCCGAGCAGTACTTC
few	TRBV5-1	TRBD1	TRBJ1-3	CASSTGQGTRENTIYF	TGCGCCAGCAGCACCGGACAGGGGACGAGGGAAAACACCATATATTTT
NA	TRBV6-5	TRBD2	TRBJ2-5	CASTKLAGGPETQYF	TGTGCCAGCACAAAACTAGCGGGGGGGCCGGAGACCCAGTACTTC